This T cell receptor (beta chain) was captured by sequencing in a study of technical replicates of blood from a handful of donors. Germline loops: CDR1 LNHDA, CDR2 SQIVND (reference sequence). The CDR3 is 13 residues long. Trimming took 3 bases from V and 2 from J, leaving 8 bases between them. Clones were read by immunoSEQ multiplex PCR, and TCRdb kept only the in-frame ones, dropping some. Of 95,000 or so clones listed, around 96% are singletons. This TCR was sampled from a human donor in good health. The chain uses TRBV19 and TRBJ2-7, with D perhaps TRBD1 (6 bases). The sample consisted of T cells isolated from PBMCs. In nucleotides, the CDR3 is TGTGCCAGTAGTATTCAGGGGACCTACGAGCAGTACTTC. As protein: CASSIQGTYEQYF.